These T cell receptor beta chains were read from a single sample in a study of T cell responses to AZD1222 COVID-19 vaccine. Assay: immunoSEQ multiplex PCR; the TCRdb copy retains only in-frame clones and omits some. The repertoire holds some 120,000 clones, with 80% to 90% as singletons. The source material was peripheral blood, sampled on day 0 of AZD1222 vaccination. These receptors were taken from an adult in good health. Both conserved end residues are part of each CDR3. A D gene is named only where the DNA matches it firmly. The listing skips clone size in some rows; elsewhere it reads once, few, many or a size class.

J | size | length | D | V | CDR3 | DNA
TRBJ2-7 | once | 13 | . | TRBV12-3/TRBV12-4 | CASSFQDGSLLHF | TGTGCCAGCAGTTTTCAGGATGGCTCCCTTCTCCATTTC
TRBJ2-1 | . | 15 | . | TRBV11-3 | CASSLEGLRQGRVFF | TGTGCCAGCAGCTTAGAGGGCCTGAGACAGGGGAGGGTGTTCTTC
TRBJ2-7 | . | 15 | . | TRBV28 | CASSFSIGTSYEQYF | TGTGCCAGCAGTTTCTCTATAGGGACATCCTACGAGCAGTACTTC
TRBJ2-3 | once | 16 | . | TRBV25-1 | CASSEWGVQGPDTQYF | TGTGCCAGCAGTGAATGGGGGGTCCAGGGTCCAGATACGCAGTATTTT
TRBJ1-3 | . | 14 | . | TRBV3-1/TRBV3-2 | CASRNGGSGNTIYF | TGTGCCAGCAGAAATGGTGGCTCTGGAAACACCATATATTTT
TRBJ1-1 | . | 16 | . | TRBV3-1/TRBV3-2 | CASSPRKGGGNTEAFF | TGTGCCAGCAGCCCCCGGAAGGGAGGAGGGAACACTGAAGCTTTCTTT
TRBJ1-2 | . | 12 | . | TRBV5-4 | CASGGGGGGYTF | TGTGCCAGTGGGGGCGGCGGCGGTGGCTACACCTTC
TRBJ2-3 | . | 14 | TRBD2 | TRBV28 | CASREAGDRDTQYF | TGTGCCAGCAGAGAAGCGGGAGATAGGGATACGCAGTATTTT
TRBJ1-1 | . | 13 | . | TRBV10-1 | CASKRAASTEAFF | TGCGCCAGCAAGCGGGCTGCGAGCACTGAAGCTTTCTTT
TRBJ2-2 | . | 15 | TRBD2 | TRBV6-5 | CASSLAGTGTGELFF | TGTGCCAGCAGTCTAGCGGGAACGGGCACCGGGGAGCTGTTTTTT
TRBJ1-5 | . | 16 | . | TRBV28 | CASSDLRQDPNQPQHF | TGTGCCAGCAGTGATTTACGACAGGACCCCAATCAGCCCCAGCATTTT